Each of the 29 T cell receptor beta chains below was sequenced from the same sample in a study of blood T cell repertoires in COVID-19 (TCRdb year 2020). The receptor library was made with the immunoSEQ multiplex PCR assay. Held by TCRdb, this immuneACCESS table contains in-frame sequences only and omits some clones. Under half of the omission traces to an unresolved V gene where checked; the cause of the rest is unknown. The sample table shows 200,000 or so clones, and about 86% are seen once. About 2.4% of the sample belongs to the ten largest clones. The specimen was peripheral blood. All receptors derive from a woman aged 55-70 years with acute or convalescent COVID-19.

This chain joins TRBV6-6 and TRBJ2-1; 7 bases match TRBD2. The J segment lost 2 bases and the V segment lost 2 bases, leaving 0 bases of the junction unmatched. The CDR3 runs 14 residues. Germline V lookup: CDR1 MNHNY, CDR2 SVGAGI (reference sequence). The CDR3 DNA follows: TGTGCCAGCAGTTACGCGGGGGCCTACAATGAGCAGTTCTTC. Translating it yields CASSYAGAYNEQFF.

This clone turned up a few times. The genes are TRBV5-4 and TRBJ2-5; 9 bases map to TRBD1. V shed 4 bases and J 3 bases; nucleotides not matched to a gene: 4. Germline V CDR1 and CDR2: SGHNT, YYREEE (reference sequence). CDR3 size: 14 residues. The CDR3 is CASSMDRGEETQYF. The CDR3 bases are TGTGCCAGCAGCATGGACAGGGGCGAAGAGACCCAGTACTTC. The complete variable domain, with remaining parts taken from reference TRBV5-4 and TRBJ2-5, reads ETGVTQSPTHLIKTRGQQVTLRCSSQSGHNTVSWYQQALGQGPQFIFQYYREEENGRGNFPPRFSGLQFPNYSSELNVNALELDDSALYLCASSMDRGEETQYFGPGTRLLVL.

The chain links TRBV30 to TRBJ2-7; 13 positions agree with TRBD2. The trim removed 7 bases at V and 3 bases at J, leaving 3 bases unmatched. The CDR3 has 13 amino acids. Germline lookup yields CDR1 GTSNPN and CDR2 SVGIG (reference sequence). The CDR3 DNA is TGTGCCTACGGACTAGCGGGGGTCTACGAGCAGTACTTC. It is translated as CAYGLAGVYEQYF.

This chain links TRBV30 with TRBJ1-1; D is ambiguous. Germline lookup yields CDR1 GTSNPN and CDR2 SVGIG (reference sequence). V was shortened by 4 bases and J by 4 bases, with 13 bases between the two germline ends. CDR3 length: 13 residues. The DNA for the CDR3 is TGTGCCTGGAATAGCAATCGTGGCACTGAAGCTTTCTTT. Translation: CAWNSNRGTEAFF.

The V gene is TRBV6-2 or TRBV6-3, the J gene TRBJ2-7; D is unclear. V dropped 6 bases and J dropped 2 bases, with 8 bases sitting between them. The CDR3 extends over 12 amino acids. The germline V gene has CDR1 MNHEY and CDR2 SVGEGT. CDR3 sequence: CASSLLAYEQYF. The CDR3 region has the DNA TGTGCCAGCAGCCTCCTAGCCTACGAGCAGTACTTC.

The V gene is TRBV6-5, the J gene TRBJ2-3; 8 nucleotides agree with TRBD2. CDR3 length: 14 amino acids. Losses at the gene ends were 5 bases for V and 4 bases for J; bases not matched to a gene: 5. Germline V lookup: CDR1 MNHEY, CDR2 SVGAGI. CDR3 protein: CASSHGGAPDTQYF. CDR3 coding DNA: TGTGCCAGCAGTCACGGGGGGGCCCCAGATACGCAGTATTTT.

This chain joins TRBV24-1 and TRBJ1-1, with D uncertain. This CDR3 is built from 13 residues. Germline V gene data show CDR1 as KGHDR and CDR2 as SFDVKD. The V end lost 9 bases, the J end lost 8 bases, and 18 bases lay between the germline ends. The CDR3 here is CATRETWRLEAFF. CDR3 nucleotides: TGTGCCACCCGGGAGACATGGAGATTAGAAGCTTTCTTT.

This clone was recorded a few times. The V call is TRBV5-6, the J call TRBJ1-1; TRBD1 is a possible D gene (6 bases). Trimming took 4 bases from V and 7 from J, leaving 17 bases between them. The CDR3 covers 14 residues. Germline CDR1 reads SGHDT; CDR2 reads YYEEEE. CDR3 coding DNA: TGTGCCAGCAGCCCCCTAGTTCAGGGGTTTGAAGCTTTCTTT. Protein: CASSPLVQGFEAFF.

The chain recombines TRBV7-9 with TRBJ2-3, with 9 bases fitting TRBD1. Germline loops: CDR1 SEHNR, CDR2 FQNEAQ (reference sequence). Trimming took 5 bases from V and 1 from J; bases not matched to a gene: 4. There are 15 residues in the CDR3. The CDR3 DNA sequence: TGTGCCAGCAGCCCACAGGGGGCGGGCACAGATACGCAGTATTTT. It translates to CASSPQGAGTDTQYF.

CDR3: CASSLTGAGNTIYF. CDR3 sequence (DNA): TGTGCCAGCAGTTTGACAGGGGCTGGAAACACCATATATTTT. The chain recombines TRBV28 with TRBJ1-3; 8 bases line up with TRBD1. The CDR3 covers 14 residues. Unmatched junction bases numbered 0, after V lost 3 bases and J lost 2 bases. Germline CDR1 and CDR2: MDHEN and SYDVKM.

This chain uses TRBV4-3 with TRBJ2-7; D is perhaps TRBD1 (5 bases). Germline CDR1 reads LGHNA; CDR2 reads YSLEER. Trimming removed 7 bases from V and 0 bases from J, with 25 bases in between. This CDR3 region has 18 residues. The CDR3 DNA reads as TGCGCCAGCAACGTTATAAAAACAGGACCCTTGAGCTCCTACGAGCAGTACTTC. It yields the protein CASNVIKTGPLSSYEQYF.

The rearrangement links TRBV5-1 to TRBJ1-2; possible D gene TRBD1, 5 bases. The germline CDR1 and CDR2 sequences are SGHRS and YFSETQ. The CDR3 runs 15 residues. Trimming left V 4 bases short and J 8 bases short, with 21 bases between. CDR3: CASSPSGQGVLGYTF. DNA of the CDR3: TGCGCCAGCAGCCCTAGTGGGCAAGGGGTACTCGGCTACACCTTC.

This clone has a count of ten or more. Here the CDR3 reads CASRPRGFATDTQYF. In DNA, the CDR3 is TGTGCCAGCAGGCCCAGGGGGTTTGCTACAGATACGCAGTATTTT. J is TRBJ2-3 and V is TRBV11-1; the match to TRBD1 covers 7 bases. With V trimmed by 6 bases and J by 3 bases, 9 bases remained unmatched. CDR3 length equals 15 residues. Per the germline V gene, CDR1 is SGHAT and CDR2 is FQDESV (reference sequence).

This sequence joins TRBV6-1 and TRBJ1-2; maybe TRBD1 (5 bases). Germline assignment: CDR1 MNHNS and CDR2 SASEGT. The CDR3 sequence is 14 residues long. V dropped 3 bases and J dropped 7 bases, with 15 bases sitting between them. The CDR3 region has the DNA TGTGCCAGCAGTGATTCGGGGGGTTCAACTGGCTACACCTTC. Residues: CASSDSGGSTGYTF.

The chain carries TRBV4-2 and TRBJ2-7; 15 bases match TRBD2. V gave up 1 base and J gave up 5 bases; unmatched junction bases: 6. CDR1 and CDR2 (germline): LGHNA, YNFKEQ. The CDR3 is 17 amino acids. The CDR3 protein is CASSQGTSGGDFDEQYF. In DNA, the CDR3 is TGTGCCAGCAGCCAAGGGACTAGCGGGGGGGATTTCGACGAGCAGTACTTC.

The chain employs TRBV27 and TRBJ2-6, with 7 bases aligning to TRBD1. The CDR3 is 18 residues long. Trimming cost V 6 bases and J 0 bases; bases outside gene matches: 11. Germline V gives CDR1 MNHEY, CDR2 SMNVEV (reference sequence). The CDR3 protein is CASSTLGTVRSGANVLTF. The CDR3 nucleotides read TGTGCCAGCAGCACTCTGGGGACAGTACGCTCTGGGGCCAACGTCCTGACTTTC.

The chain uses TRBV6-6 and TRBJ2-7; 8 bases agree with TRBD1. The V gene end was trimmed by 6 bases and the J gene end by 2 bases; junction bases not matched to a gene: 3. Germline CDR1 reads MNHNY; CDR2 reads SVGAGI (reference sequence). The CDR3 is made up of 13 amino acids. The CDR3 here is CASSRGQAYEQYF. The CDR3, as DNA: TGTGCCAGCAGCCGGGGACAGGCCTACGAGCAGTACTTC.

This clone was observed once. The chain combines TRBV3-1 (or the pseudogene TRBV3-2) with TRBJ1-3; D is perhaps TRBD1 (5 bases). CDR1 is LGHDT, CDR2 YNNKEL, per germline (reference sequence). The V gene lost 2 bases and the J gene lost 8 bases, with 19 bases spanning the gap. CDR3 size: 16 residues. The CDR3 reads CASSQLGWQGSDTIYF. The CDR3, as DNA: TGTGCCAGCAGCCAATTGGGGTGGCAGGGATCGGACACCATATATTTT.

The chain joins TRBV2 to TRBJ2-1; the D gene is possibly TRBD1 (7 bases). The CDR3 runs to 21 residues. V lost 6 bases and J lost 7, with 37 bases in between. Germline values: CDR1 SNHLY, CDR2 FYNNEI. CDR3 region: CASRTTETGARGRADVNEQFF. In nucleotides, the CDR3 is TGTGCCAGCAGAACCACCGAAACAGGGGCCCGGGGGCGCGCGGATGTGAATGAGCAGTTCTTC.

The chain couples TRBV30 to TRBJ2-3; TRBD2 aligns across 9 bases. Unmatched junction bases numbered 6, after V lost 3 bases and J lost 5 bases. Germline CDR1 is GTSNPN and CDR2 is SVGIG (reference sequence). The CDR3 runs 14 residues. For the CDR3, the DNA is TGTGCCTGGAGCCCGGGACTAGCACAAGATACGCAGTATTTT. Translation: CAWSPGLAQDTQYF. Complete variable domain (other parts from reference TRBV30 and TRBJ2-3): SQTIHQWPATLVQPVGSPLSLECTVEGTSNPNLYWYRQAAGRGLQLLFYSVGIGQISSEVPQNLSASRPQDRQFILSSKKLLLSDSGFYLCAWSPGLAQDTQYFGPGTRLTVL.

This chain joins TRBV11-2 and TRBJ2-3; 9 bases map to TRBD1. After removal of 8 bases from V and 3 bases from J, the junction contained 6 bases not matched to a gene. From germline, CDR1 is SGHAT and CDR2 FQNNGV. This CDR3 is 14 amino acids long. The CDR3 sequence: CASSDRGLTDTQYF. Here the CDR3 DNA reads TGTGCCAGCTCAGACAGGGGGTTAACAGATACGCAGTATTTT.

The chain couples TRBV27 to TRBJ2-5, with TRBD2 identical over 14 bases. Looked up from germline, CDR1 is MNHEY and CDR2 is SMNVEV (reference sequence). This CDR3 has 16 residues. The ends lost 5 bases at V and 6 bases at J; junction bases unmatched: 8. The CDR3 DNA reads as TGTGCCAGCAGTCCGGGGACTAGCGGGGGAGTGCAGACCCAGTACTTC. As protein: CASSPGTSGGVQTQYF.

The rearrangement uses TRBV9 and TRBJ2-1; TRBD1 is a possible D gene (6 bases). CDR1 is SGDLS, CDR2 YYNGEE, per germline. There are 15 residues in the CDR3. Trimming stripped 2 bases from V and 4 bases from J, with 13 bases between. CDR3 sequence (DNA): TGTGCCAGCAGCGTTGAGGGACACCAGTACAATGAGCAGTTCTTC. Amino acids: CASSVEGHQYNEQFF.

The V and J genes are TRBV12-3 or TRBV12-4 and TRBJ1-2; D may be TRBD1 (5 bases). The CDR3 loop spans 13 amino acids. Trimming took 5 bases from V and 5 from J, leaving 12 bases between them. CDR3 sequence (DNA): TGTGCCAGCAGTACGCGGGGCGATTATGGCTACACCTTC. This encodes CASSTRGDYGYTF.

This CDR3 is CASSPAGGAPVGQYF. CDR3 sequence (DNA): TGTGCCAGCAGCCCAGCGGGGGGGGCCCCGGTGGGTCAGTACTTC. The gene calls are TRBV7-9 and TRBJ2-4, with 10 bases aligning to TRBD2. This CDR3 is 15 amino acids long. V shed 5 bases and J 12 bases; nucleotides not matched to a gene: 13. Germline-derived CDR1 and CDR2 are SEHNR and FQNEAQ (reference sequence).

The V and J genes are TRBV27 and TRBJ1-6; tentatively, D is TRBD1 (6 bases). Trimming stripped 5 bases from V and 6 bases from J, with 14 bases between. CDR1 and CDR2 (germline): MNHEY, SMNVEV (reference sequence). The CDR3 is made up of 15 amino acids. This chain's CDR3 is CASSPNLGGNSPLHF. CDR3 coding DNA: TGTGCCAGCAGTCCAAACTTAGGGGGTAATTCACCCCTCCACTTT.

This rearrangement joins TRBV5-5 to TRBJ2-7, with TRBD1 matching over 11 bases. V shed 3 bases, J shed 5 bases, and the junction held 4 bases outside the gene matches. The germline gives CDR1 SGHKS, CDR2 YYEKEE (reference sequence). The CDR3 totals 14 residues. CDR3 sequence (DNA): TGTGCCAGCAGCTCGGACAGGGGGCCCAACGAGCAGTACTTC. Amino acid sequence: CASSSDRGPNEQYF.

The chain couples TRBV27 to TRBJ1-4, with D maybe TRBD1 (6 bases). This CDR3 spans 15 amino acids. Germline CDR1 is MNHEY and CDR2 is SMNVEV (reference sequence). V dropped 4 bases and J dropped 0 bases, with 9 bases sitting between them. The CDR3: CASSWTAATNEKLFF. The CDR3 DNA is TGTGCCAGCAGTTGGACAGCTGCAACTAATGAAAAACTGTTTTTT.

The chain couples TRBV4-3 to TRBJ2-7, with TRBD1 as a possible D gene (5 bases). The V gene's germline CDR1 is LGHNA and CDR2 YSLEER. V shed 2 bases and J shed 5 bases, with 22 bases lying between them. The CDR3 is 17 residues long. CDR3 residues: CASSQSSPFQGVDEQYF. The CDR3 nucleotides read TGCGCCAGCAGCCAATCGTCTCCTTTTCAGGGCGTAGACGAGCAGTACTTC.